What follows describes a single T cell receptor (beta chain). The record originates from a study of cytomegalovirus exposure and HLA in healthy donors. PCR used 60 Vbeta primers and 13 Jbeta primers. Assay: immunoSEQ multiplex PCR; the TCRdb copy retains only in-frame clones and omits some. This sample has 65,000 to 90,000 clones, with less than 85% found just once. The CDR3 is 12 residues long. V gave up 1 base and J gave up 4 bases, with 5 bases separating them. From germline, CDR1 is SGHVT and CDR2 SQSDAQ. Sequencing was performed on PBMCs. The V and J genes are TRBV7-4 and TRBJ2-7; D is unresolved. The receptor comes from a man aged 55 to 70 in good health and CMV-seronegative. As DNA, the CDR3 is TGTGCCAGCAGCTTAGAACAGTACGAGCAGTACTTC. This translates into CASSLEQYEQYF.